A single TCR beta chain is shown here with its context. Authors' methods: The authors estimated nucleated cell counts from reference gene primer amplification. Libraries were prepared by immunoSEQ multiplex PCR; TCRdb keeps only in-frame clonotypes and omits some of them. V and J calls and clone size are given by that table; D and trimming were obtained from the DNA. This table has tens of thousands of clones, 82% appearing once. The sample is drawn from a study of blood T cell repertoires in COVID-19. The overall study: Acute-phase and convalescent COVID-19 samples originated in the United States, Italy and Spain. Nucleic acid was either cDNA or gDNA, and it came from T cells, B-cell-depleted T cells, or PBMCs.

This CDR3 region has 14 residues. Between the trimmed V and J ends, which lost 2 bases and 3 bases, there was a span of 10 bases. Germline lookup yields CDR1 ENHRY and CDR2 SYGVKD. This TCR came from a human donor with acute or convalescent COVID-19. The donor label of this sample is uncertain. Sequenced input: peripheral blood. The rearrangement links TRBV10-3 to TRBJ2-5; possibly TRBD2 for D (6 bases). CDR3 amino acids: CAISEIQREETQYF. CDR3 DNA sequence: TGTGCCATCAGTGAGATTCAGCGGGAAGAGACCCAGTACTTC.